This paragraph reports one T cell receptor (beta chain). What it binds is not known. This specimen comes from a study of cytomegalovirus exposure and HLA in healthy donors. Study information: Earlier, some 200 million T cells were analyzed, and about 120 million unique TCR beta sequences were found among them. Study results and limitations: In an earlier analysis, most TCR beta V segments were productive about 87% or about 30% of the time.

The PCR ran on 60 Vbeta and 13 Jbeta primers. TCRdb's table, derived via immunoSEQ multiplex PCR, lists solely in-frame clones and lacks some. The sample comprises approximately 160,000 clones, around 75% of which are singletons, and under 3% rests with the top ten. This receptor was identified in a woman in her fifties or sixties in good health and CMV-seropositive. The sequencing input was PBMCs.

The CDR3 DNA reads TGTGCCAGCTCACCACCCTCGAGGGGCGGGGGAAGCGCCTACAATGAGCAGTTCTTC. Protein sequence: CASSPPSRGGGSAYNEQFF. The chain couples TRBV18 to TRBJ2-1; 7 bases are shared with TRBD2. Germline assignment: CDR1 KGHSH and CDR2 LQKENI. The CDR3 spans 19 residues. V trimming: 0 bases; J trimming: 2 bases; junction bases outside the gene matches: 13.